Given below is one T cell receptor (beta chain) in context. The source of the sample is a study of blood T cell repertoires in COVID-19. The wider study: Nucleic acid was either cDNA or gDNA, and it came from T cells, B-cell-depleted T cells, or PBMCs.

Trimming left V 4 bases short and J 1 base short, with 8 bases between. Germline-derived CDR1 and CDR2 are SGHRS and YFSETQ. The CDR3 spans 13 residues. Participants, about 18 to 100 years old, spanned more than 20 US areas. Categorization into cohorts depended on clinical history that participants reported. Clones were read by immunoSEQ multiplex PCR, and TCRdb kept only the in-frame ones, dropping some. This table holds some 130,000 clones, roughly 84% found once. Sequences were obtained from PBMCs or T cells enriched from blood (not recorded which). This TCR was recovered from a man aged 35-49 years with acute COVID-19. The V call is TRBV5-1, the J call TRBJ1-1, with D perhaps matching TRBD1 (6 bases). The CDR3 DNA follows: TGCGCCAGCAGCAAGACAGGGAACACTGAAGCTTTCTTT. Residues: CASSKTGNTEAFF.